The clone carrying this T cell receptor (beta chain) was counted many times. The target antigen is unknown. This CDR3 is 14 amino acids long. V lost 3 bases and J lost 1, with 10 bases in between. CDR1 SGHRS and CDR2 YFSETQ come from the germline V gene. TCRdb ran MiXCR on the 5' RACE reads and lists one entry per CDR3 protein. In the table there are some 52,000 distinct CDR3 sequences, approximately 7.4% of which are singletons. The source of the sample is a study of CD8 T cells in ankylosing spondylitis. Notes on the study in general: Some of these motif variants have turned up before, in reports on reactive arthritis synovial fluid and blood.

The sequence derives from a female donor with ankylosing spondylitis or in good health (not recorded which). V is TRBV5-1 and J is TRBJ2-5; no definite D call. Sequenced input: blood, either unsorted or a sorted T cell fraction (not recorded which). The CDR3 DNA is TGCGCCAGCAGCTCCGACCATGCCCAAGAGACCCAGTACTTC. Translated, it gives CASSSDHAQETQYF.